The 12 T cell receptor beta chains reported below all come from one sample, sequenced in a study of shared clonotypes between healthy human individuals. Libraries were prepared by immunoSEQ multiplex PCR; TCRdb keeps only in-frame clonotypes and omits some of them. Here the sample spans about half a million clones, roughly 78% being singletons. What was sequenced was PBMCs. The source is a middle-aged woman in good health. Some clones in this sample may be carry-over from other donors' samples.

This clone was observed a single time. CDR3 bases: TGTGCCAGCAGTTACTCGGGGGTCCCCTACGAGCAGTACTTC. Translating gives CASSYSGVPYEQYF. The genes are TRBV6-6 and TRBJ2-7; D may match TRBD1 or TRBD2 (5 bases each). Per germline, CDR1 MNHNY and CDR2 SVGAGI (reference sequence). The length of the CDR3 is 14 residues. Trimming removed 0 bases at V and 2 bases at J, with 8 bases between.

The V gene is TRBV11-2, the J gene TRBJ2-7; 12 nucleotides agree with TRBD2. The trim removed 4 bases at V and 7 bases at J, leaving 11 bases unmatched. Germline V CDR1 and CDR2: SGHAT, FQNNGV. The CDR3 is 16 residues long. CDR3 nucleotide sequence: TGTGCCAGCAGCTCAATTCTAGCGGGAGGGCCGGGGGAGCAGTACTTC. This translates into CASSSILAGGPGEQYF. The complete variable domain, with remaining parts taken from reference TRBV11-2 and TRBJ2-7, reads EAGVAQSPRYKIIEKRQSVAFWCNPISGHATLYWYQQILGQGPKLLIQFQNNGVVDDSQLPKDRFSAERLKGVDSTLKIQPAKLEDSAVYLCASSSILAGGPGEQYFGPGTRLTVT.

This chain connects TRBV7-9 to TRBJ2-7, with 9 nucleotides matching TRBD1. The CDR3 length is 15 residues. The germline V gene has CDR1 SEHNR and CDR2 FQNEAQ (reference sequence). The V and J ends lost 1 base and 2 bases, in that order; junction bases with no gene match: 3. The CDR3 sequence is CASSLGDRAPYEQYF. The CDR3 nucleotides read TGTGCCAGCAGCTTAGGGGACAGGGCGCCCTACGAGCAGTACTTC.

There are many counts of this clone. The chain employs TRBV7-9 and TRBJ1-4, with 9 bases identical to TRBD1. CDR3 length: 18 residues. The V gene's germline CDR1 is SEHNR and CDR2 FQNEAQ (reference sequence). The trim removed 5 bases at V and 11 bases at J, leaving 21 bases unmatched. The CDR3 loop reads CASSDRTGTGSTRHKLFF. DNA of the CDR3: TGTGCCAGCAGCGACCGGACCGGGACAGGGTCAACCCGTCATAAACTGTTTTTT.

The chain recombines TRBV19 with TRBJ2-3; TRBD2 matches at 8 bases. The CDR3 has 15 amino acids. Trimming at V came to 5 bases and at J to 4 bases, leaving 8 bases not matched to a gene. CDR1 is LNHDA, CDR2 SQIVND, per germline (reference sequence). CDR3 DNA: TGTGCCAGTAGTGTGGGGGGTAGCGGGGCAGATACGCAGTATTTT. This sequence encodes CASSVGGSGADTQYF.

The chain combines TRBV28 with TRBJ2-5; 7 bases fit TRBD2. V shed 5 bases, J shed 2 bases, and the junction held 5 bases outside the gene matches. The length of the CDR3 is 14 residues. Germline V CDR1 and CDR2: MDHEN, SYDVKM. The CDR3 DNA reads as TGTGCCAGCAGTATACTAGCGTCTCAAGAGACCCAGTACTTC. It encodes CASSILASQETQYF.

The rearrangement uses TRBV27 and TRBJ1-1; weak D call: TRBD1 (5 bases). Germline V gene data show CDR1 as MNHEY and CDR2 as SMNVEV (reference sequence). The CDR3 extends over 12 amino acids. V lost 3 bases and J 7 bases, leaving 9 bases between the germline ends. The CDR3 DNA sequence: TGTGCCAGCAGTTTCCTTCAGGGTGAAGCTTTCTTT. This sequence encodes CASSFLQGEAFF.

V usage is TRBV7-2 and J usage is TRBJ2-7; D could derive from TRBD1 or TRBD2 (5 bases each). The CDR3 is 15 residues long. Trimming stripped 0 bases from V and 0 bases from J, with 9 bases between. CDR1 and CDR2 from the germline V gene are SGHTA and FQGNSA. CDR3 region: CASSLAGTYSYEQYF. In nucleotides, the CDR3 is TGTGCCAGCAGCTTAGCCGGGACGTACTCCTACGAGCAGTACTTC.

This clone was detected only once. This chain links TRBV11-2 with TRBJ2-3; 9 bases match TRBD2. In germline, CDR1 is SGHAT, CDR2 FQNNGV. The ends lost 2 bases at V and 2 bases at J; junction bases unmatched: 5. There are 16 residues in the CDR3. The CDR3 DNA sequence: TGTGCCAGCAGCTTAAGGGCGGGAGGGGTCACAGATACGCAGTATTTT. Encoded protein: CASSLRAGGVTDTQYF.

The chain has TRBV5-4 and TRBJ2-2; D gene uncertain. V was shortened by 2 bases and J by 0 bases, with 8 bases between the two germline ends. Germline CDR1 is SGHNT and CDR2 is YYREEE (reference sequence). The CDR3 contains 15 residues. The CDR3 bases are TGTGCCAGCAGCTTAGTCGGAGCGAACACCGGGGAGCTGTTTTTT. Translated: CASSLVGANTGELFF.

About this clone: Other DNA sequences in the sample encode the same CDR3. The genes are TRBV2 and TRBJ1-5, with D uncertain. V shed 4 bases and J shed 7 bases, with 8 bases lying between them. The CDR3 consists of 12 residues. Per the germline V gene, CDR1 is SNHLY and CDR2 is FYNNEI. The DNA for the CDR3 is TGTGCCAGCAGTGGAGGGTACCAGCCCCAGCATTTT. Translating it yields CASSGGYQPQHF.

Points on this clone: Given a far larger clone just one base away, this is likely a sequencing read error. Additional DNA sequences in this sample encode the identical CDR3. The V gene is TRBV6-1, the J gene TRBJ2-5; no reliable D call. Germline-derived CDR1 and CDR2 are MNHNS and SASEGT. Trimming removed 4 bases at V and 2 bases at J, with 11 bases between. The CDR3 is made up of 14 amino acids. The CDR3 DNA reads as TGTGCCAGCAGTGTAAAGGAAGAACAAGAGACCCAGTACTTC. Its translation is CASSVKEEQETQYF.